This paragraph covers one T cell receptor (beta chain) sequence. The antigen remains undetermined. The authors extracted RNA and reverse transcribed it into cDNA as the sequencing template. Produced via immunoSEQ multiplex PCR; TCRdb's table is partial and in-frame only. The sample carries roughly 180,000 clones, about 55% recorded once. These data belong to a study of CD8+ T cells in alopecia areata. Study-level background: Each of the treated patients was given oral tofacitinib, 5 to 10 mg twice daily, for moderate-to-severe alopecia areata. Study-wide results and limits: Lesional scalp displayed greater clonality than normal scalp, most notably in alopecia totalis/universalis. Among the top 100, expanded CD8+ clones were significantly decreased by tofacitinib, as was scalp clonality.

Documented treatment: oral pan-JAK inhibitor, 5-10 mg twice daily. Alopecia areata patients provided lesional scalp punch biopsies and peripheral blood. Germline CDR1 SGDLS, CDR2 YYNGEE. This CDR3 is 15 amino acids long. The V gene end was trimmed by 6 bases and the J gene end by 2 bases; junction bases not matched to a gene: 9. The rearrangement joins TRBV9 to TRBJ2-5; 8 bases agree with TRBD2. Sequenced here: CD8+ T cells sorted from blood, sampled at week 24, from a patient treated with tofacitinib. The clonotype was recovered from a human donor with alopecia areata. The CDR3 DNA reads TGTGCCAGCAACCCCGGGAGGGGGAGGCAAGAGACCCAGTACTTC. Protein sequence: CASNPGRGRQETQYF.